Below are 8 T cell receptor beta chains sequenced from a single sample in a study of cytomegalovirus exposure and HLA in healthy donors (dated by TCRdb to 2017 to 2019). Library preparation was by the immunoSEQ multiplex PCR assay. The multiplex PCR relied on a mix of 60 forward primers for TCR Vbeta segments and 13 reverse primers for TCR Jbeta segments. The clones in this table, taken by TCRdb from immuneACCESS, are in-frame only. Not every clone is retained; where verified, under half of the shortfall comes from an unresolved V gene, and the cause of the rest is unknown. A total of some 160,000 clones appear in this sample, less than 80% of them only once. Under 0.75% of the sample goes to the ten largest clones. Sequencing was carried out using PBMCs. These receptors originate from a woman aged 35 to 49 in good health and CMV-seronegative.

The chain couples TRBV6-6 to TRBJ1-1; no clear D gene. Germline CDR1 and CDR2: MNHNY and SVGAGI (reference sequence). The CDR3 covers 15 residues. V was pared by 0 bases and J by 4 bases, with 12 bases between. The CDR3 sequence is CASSYSTASGTEAFF. In DNA form, the CDR3 reads TGTGCCAGCAGTTACTCTACTGCCTCTGGCACTGAAGCTTTCTTT.

The table lists this clone with a count of one. The chain couples TRBV4-2 to TRBJ2-2, with 10 bases lining up with TRBD2. The J segment lost 4 bases and the V segment lost 4 bases, leaving 9 bases of the junction unmatched. The CDR3 length is 17 residues. Germline CDR1 reads LGHNA; CDR2 reads YNFKEQ. The CDR3: CASSLKAGGTFTGELFF. In nucleotides, the CDR3 is TGTGCCAGCAGCCTCAAAGCGGGAGGGACCTTCACCGGGGAGCTGTTTTTT.

The chain combines TRBV7-9 with TRBJ1-5; TRBD1 might be the D (6 bases). Deletions cut 2 bases from V and 6 bases from J, with 11 bases between. The CDR3 length is 14 residues. Germline V gene sequence: CDR1 SEHNR, CDR2 FQNEAQ (reference sequence). CDR3 in amino acids: CASSLSGDRQPQHF. The CDR3, as DNA: TGTGCCAGCAGCTTATCAGGGGATCGTCAGCCCCAGCATTTT.

V gene TRBV11-1 combines with J gene TRBJ2-7; 12 positions agree with TRBD2. The CDR3 is made up of 16 amino acids. Germline V gives CDR1 SGHAT, CDR2 FQDESV (reference sequence). V gave up 3 bases and J gave up 4 bases; unmatched junction bases: 7. The CDR3 here is CASSFPTSGRLYEQYF. CDR3 nucleotides: TGTGCCAGCAGCTTCCCTACTAGCGGGAGGTTATACGAGCAGTACTTC.

The chain is built from TRBV10-3 and TRBJ2-1; TRBD2 matches at 8 bases. The J segment lost 8 bases and the V segment lost 7 bases, leaving 16 bases of the junction unmatched. The CDR3 has 16 residues. Per the germline V gene, CDR1 is ENHRY and CDR2 is SYGVKD. CDR3 sequence (DNA): TGTGCCATCAACCGTTATTTAGCGGGAAAGGCAGATGAGCAGTTCTTC. Its protein is CAINRYLAGKADEQFF.

The chain couples TRBV15 to TRBJ1-1, with D unresolved. This CDR3 has 14 amino acids. Per germline, CDR1 LNHNV and CDR2 YYDKDF (reference sequence). The V end was cut by 0 bases, the J end by 8 bases, with 13 bases between. CDR3 protein: CATSRDKNRREAFF. The CDR3, as DNA: TGTGCCACCAGCAGAGATAAGAACCGCCGGGAAGCTTTCTTT.

The chain employs TRBV10-1 and TRBJ2-2; D may be TRBD2 (5 bases). The germline CDR1 and CDR2 sequences are WNHNN and SYGVQD (reference sequence). Trimming shortened V by 6 bases and J by 4 bases, and 15 bases separated the two germline ends. This CDR3 is 15 amino acids long. The CDR3 protein is CASSFPGTSTGELFF. The CDR3 DNA is TGCGCCAGCAGCTTCCCGGGAACATCCACCGGGGAGCTGTTTTTT.

Only a few counts were recorded for this clone. V and J are TRBV5-1 and TRBJ1-1; D possibly corresponds to TRBD1 (6 bases). The length of the CDR3 is 11 residues. Trimming took off 6 bases at V and 11 bases at J, with 14 bases between the two ends. The V gene's germline CDR1 is SGHRS and CDR2 YFSETQ. CDR3 nucleotides: TGCGCCAGCACCCTGGGGGCAGAGGCTTTCTTT. It encodes CASTLGAEAFF.